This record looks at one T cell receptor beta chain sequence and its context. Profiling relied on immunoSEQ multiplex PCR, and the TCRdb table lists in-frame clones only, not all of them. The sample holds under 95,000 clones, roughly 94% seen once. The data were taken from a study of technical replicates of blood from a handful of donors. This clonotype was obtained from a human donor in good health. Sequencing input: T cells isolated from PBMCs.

CDR3 in DNA: TGTGCCAGCAGTTACTCGAAGGAGACCGGGGAGCTGTTTTTT. Its translation is CASSYSKETGELFF. The V gene is TRBV6-5, the J gene TRBJ2-2; no clear D gene. Trimming took 0 bases from V and 5 from J, leaving 7 bases between them. The CDR3 extends over 14 amino acids. In germline, CDR1 is MNHEY, CDR2 SVGAGI.